This T cell receptor (beta chain) was identified in a study of blood T cell repertoires in COVID-19. This CDR3 spans 14 amino acids. V lost 2 bases and J 2 bases, leaving 10 bases between the germline ends. Per germline, CDR1 MNHEY and CDR2 SVGEGT. In the study's own analysis: Amplification of reference gene primers was used by the study to estimate nucleated cell counts. Assay: immunoSEQ multiplex PCR; the TCRdb copy retains only in-frame clones and omits some. Clonal size and the V and J genes are those of that table, whereas D and trimming came from the DNA. Of about 240,000 clones in the sample, 80% to 90% are singletons; the top ten hold 3.5% to 5%. Individuals aged about 18 to 100 years were recruited from 24 US areas. In assigning cohorts, the study relied on participant-reported clinical history.

The TCR was taken from a woman aged 25 to 39 who had recovered from COVID-19. The sample consisted of PBMCs or T cells enriched from blood (not recorded which). The V and J genes are TRBV6-2 or TRBV6-3 and TRBJ2-7; no clear D. As DNA, the CDR3 is TGTGCCAGCAGTTACGCCCCGGGTCCCTACGAGCAGTACTTC. Its protein is CASSYAPGPYEQYF.